This TCR beta chain was obtained from a study of cytomegalovirus exposure and HLA in healthy donors. 13 Jbeta primers and 60 Vbeta primers were used for the PCR. Method: immunoSEQ multiplex PCR; TCRdb's copy keeps in-frame clones and lacks some. The sample shows fewer than 250,000 clones, around 73% of them seen only once. CDR3 length: 16 amino acids. Germline CDR1 reads SGHNT; CDR2 reads YENEEA. V was clipped by 1 base and J by 3 bases, with 15 bases between them. Specimen: PBMCs. The rearrangement links TRBV11-3 to TRBJ2-5, with D perhaps TRBD2 (6 bases). This TCR was recovered from a woman in her 30s in good health and CMV-seropositive. The CDR3 nucleotides read TGTGCCAGCAGCTTAGGACGGGAGTTTCAAGAAGAGACCCAGTACTTC. It translates to CASSLGREFQEETQYF.